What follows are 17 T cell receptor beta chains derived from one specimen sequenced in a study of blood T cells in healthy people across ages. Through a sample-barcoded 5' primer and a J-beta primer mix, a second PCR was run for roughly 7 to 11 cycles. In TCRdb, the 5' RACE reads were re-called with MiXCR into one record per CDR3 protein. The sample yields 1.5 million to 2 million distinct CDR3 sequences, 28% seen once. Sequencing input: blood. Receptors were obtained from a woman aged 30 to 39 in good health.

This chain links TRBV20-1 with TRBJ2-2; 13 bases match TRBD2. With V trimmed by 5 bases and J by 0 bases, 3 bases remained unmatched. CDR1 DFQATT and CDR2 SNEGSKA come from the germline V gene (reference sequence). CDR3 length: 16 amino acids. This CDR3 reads CSAGTSGTANTGELFF. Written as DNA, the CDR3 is TGCAGTGCTGGGACTAGCGGGACTGCGAACACCGGGGAGCTGTTTTTT.

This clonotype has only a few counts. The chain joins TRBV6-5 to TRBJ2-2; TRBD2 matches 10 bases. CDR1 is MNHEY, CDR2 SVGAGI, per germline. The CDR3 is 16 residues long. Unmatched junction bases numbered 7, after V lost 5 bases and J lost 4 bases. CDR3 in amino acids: CASSTLAGVGTGELFF. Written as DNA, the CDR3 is TGTGCCAGCAGTACGCTAGCGGGAGTGGGCACCGGGGAGCTGTTTTTT.

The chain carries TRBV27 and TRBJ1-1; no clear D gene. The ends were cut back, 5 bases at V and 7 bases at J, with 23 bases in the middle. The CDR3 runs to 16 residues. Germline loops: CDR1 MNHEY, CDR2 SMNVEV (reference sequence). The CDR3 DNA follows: TGTGCCAGCAGTGGTGGGAGATCTTGGACCCTCGGTGAAGCTTTCTTT. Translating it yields CASSGGRSWTLGEAFF.

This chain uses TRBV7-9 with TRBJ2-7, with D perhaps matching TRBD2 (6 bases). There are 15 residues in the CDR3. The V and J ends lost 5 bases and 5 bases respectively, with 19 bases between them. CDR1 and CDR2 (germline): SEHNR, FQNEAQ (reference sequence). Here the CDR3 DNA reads TGTGCCAGCAGCCCCGCTCTCGGGAGTCCCAACGAGCAGTACTTC. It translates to CASSPALGSPNEQYF. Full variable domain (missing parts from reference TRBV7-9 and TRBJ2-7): DTGVSQNPRHKITKRGQNVTFRCDPISEHNRLYWYRQTLGQGPEFLTYFQNEAQLEKSRLLSDRFSAERPKGSFSTLEIQRTEQGDSAMYLCASSPALGSPNEQYFGPGTRLTVT.

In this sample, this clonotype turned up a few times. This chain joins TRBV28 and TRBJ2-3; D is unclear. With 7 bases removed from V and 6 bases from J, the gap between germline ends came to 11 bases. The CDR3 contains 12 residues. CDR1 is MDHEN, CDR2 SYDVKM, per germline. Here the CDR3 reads CASTSIVDTQYF. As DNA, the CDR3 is TGTGCCAGCACCTCCATTGTCGATACGCAGTATTTT. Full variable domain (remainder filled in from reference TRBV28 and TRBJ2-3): DVKVTQSSRYLVKRTGEKVFLECVQDMDHENMFWYRQDPGLGLRLIYFSYDVKMKEKGDIPEGYSVSREKKERFSLILESASTNQTSMYLCASTSIVDTQYFGPGTRLTVL.

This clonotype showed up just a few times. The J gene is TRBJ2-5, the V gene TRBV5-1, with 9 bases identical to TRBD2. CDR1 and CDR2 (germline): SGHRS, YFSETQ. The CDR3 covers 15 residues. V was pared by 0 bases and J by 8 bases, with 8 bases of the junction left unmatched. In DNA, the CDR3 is TGCGCCAGCAGCTTGGAGCCAGCGGGGGGAGCAACCCAGTACTTC. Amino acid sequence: CASSLEPAGGATQYF.

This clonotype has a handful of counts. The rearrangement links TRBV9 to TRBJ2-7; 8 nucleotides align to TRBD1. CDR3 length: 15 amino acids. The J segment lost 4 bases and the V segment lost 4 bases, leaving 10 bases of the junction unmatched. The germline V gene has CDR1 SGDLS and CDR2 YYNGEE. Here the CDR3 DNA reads TGTGCCAGCAGCCCTTCGACAGGGGTCATTTACGAGCAGTACTTC. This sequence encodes CASSPSTGVIYEQYF.

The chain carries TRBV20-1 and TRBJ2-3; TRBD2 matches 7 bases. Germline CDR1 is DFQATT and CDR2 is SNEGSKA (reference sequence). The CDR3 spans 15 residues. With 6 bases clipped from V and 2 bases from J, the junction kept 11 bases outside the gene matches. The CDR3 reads CSATPSAGDTDTQYF. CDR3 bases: TGCAGTGCCACCCCCTCCGCGGGAGACACAGATACGCAGTATTTT.

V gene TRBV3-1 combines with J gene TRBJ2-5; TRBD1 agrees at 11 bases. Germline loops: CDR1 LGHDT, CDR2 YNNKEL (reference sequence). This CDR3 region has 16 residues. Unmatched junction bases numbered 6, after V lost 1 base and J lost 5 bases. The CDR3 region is CASSQGTGGSGETQYF. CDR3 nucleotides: TGTGCCAGCAGCCAAGGGACAGGGGGCTCGGGTGAGACCCAGTACTTC.

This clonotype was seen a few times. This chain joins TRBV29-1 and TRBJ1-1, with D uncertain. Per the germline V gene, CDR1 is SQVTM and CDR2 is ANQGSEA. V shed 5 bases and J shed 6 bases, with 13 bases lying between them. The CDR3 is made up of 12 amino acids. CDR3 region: CSVLRAGAEAFF. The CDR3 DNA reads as TGCAGCGTTCTTAGGGCCGGGGCTGAAGCTTTCTTT.

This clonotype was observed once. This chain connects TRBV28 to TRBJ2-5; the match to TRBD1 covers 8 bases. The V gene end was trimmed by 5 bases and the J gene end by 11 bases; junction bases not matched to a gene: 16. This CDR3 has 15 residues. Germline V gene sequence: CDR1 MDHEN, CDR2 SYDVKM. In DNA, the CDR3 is TGTGCCAGCAGTCCAGGGGGCTCCCCGTACGCGGAGCAGTACTTC. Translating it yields CASSPGGSPYAEQYF.

The DNA of the CDR3 is TGCGCCAGCAGTGAGGCAGGCGCGGGGACCGCCCAGTACTTC. Its translation: CASSEAGAGTAQYF. V and J are TRBV10-1 and TRBJ2-5; D perhaps matches TRBD2 (6 bases). The CDR3 sequence is 14 residues long. V was shortened by 2 bases and J by 9 bases, with 16 bases between the two germline ends. CDR1 is WNHNN, CDR2 SYGVQD, per germline (reference sequence).

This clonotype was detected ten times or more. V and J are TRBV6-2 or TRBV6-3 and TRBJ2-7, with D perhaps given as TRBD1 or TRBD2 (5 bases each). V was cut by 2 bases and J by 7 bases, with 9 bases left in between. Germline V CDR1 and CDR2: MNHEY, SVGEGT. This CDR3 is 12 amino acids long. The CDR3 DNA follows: TGTGCCAGCAGTTACGAGGGGCTTGAGCAGTACTTC. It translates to CASSYEGLEQYF.

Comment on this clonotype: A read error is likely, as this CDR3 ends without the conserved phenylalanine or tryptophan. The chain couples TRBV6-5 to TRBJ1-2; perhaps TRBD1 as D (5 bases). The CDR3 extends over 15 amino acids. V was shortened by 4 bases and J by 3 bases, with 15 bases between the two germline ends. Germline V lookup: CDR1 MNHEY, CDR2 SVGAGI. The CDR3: CASSLGGGVYYGYTC. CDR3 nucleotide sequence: TGTGCCAGCAGTTTAGGAGGAGGGGTCTACTATGGCTACACCTGC.

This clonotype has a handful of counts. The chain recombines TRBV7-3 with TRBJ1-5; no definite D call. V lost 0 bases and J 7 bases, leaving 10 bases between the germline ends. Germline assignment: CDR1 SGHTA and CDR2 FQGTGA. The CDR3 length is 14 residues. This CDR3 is CASSLTWRNQPQHF. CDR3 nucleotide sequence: TGTGCCAGCAGCTTAACGTGGAGGAACCAGCCCCAGCATTTT.

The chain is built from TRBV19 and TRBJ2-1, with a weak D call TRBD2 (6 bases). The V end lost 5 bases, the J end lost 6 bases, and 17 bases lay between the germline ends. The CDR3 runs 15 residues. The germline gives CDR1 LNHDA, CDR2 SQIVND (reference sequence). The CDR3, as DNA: TGTGCCAGTAGTTCCCTTGCGGGACCCTCCAATGAGCAGTTCTTC. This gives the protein CASSSLAGPSNEQFF. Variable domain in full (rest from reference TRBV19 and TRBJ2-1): DGGITQSPKYLFRKEGQNVTLSCEQNLNHDAMYWYRQDPGQGLRLIYYSQIVNDFQKGDIAEGYSVSREKKESFPLTVTSAQKNPTAFYLCASSSLAGPSNEQFFGPGTRLTVL.

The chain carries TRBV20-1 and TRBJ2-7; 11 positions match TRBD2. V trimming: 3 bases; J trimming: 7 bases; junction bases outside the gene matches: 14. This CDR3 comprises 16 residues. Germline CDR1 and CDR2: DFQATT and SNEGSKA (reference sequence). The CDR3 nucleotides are TGCAGTGCTAGGGGTATAGCGGGGGGGCCATACAATGAGCAGTACTTC. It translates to CSARGIAGGPYNEQYF.